The rows below give T cell receptor beta chains drawn from one sample of a study of OX40 agonist ivuxolimab in advanced cancers. Using immunoSEQ multiplex PCR, the repertoire was profiled, and TCRdb retains in-frame clones only, with some absent. The profile shows approximately 20,000 clones, roughly 86% of them singletons. The source was CD4+ or CD8+ T cells sorted from blood, collected in a trial of the OX40 agonist ivuxolimab. Receptor source: an adult with an advanced solid tumor such as melanoma, head and neck, liver or kidney cancer. Both conserved end residues are trimmed from each CDR3. Clone size is stated in some rows and not others, as once, few, many or a class when expanded.

CDR3: ASSGGQANSYNSPLH
V: TRBV6-1
J: TRBJ1-6
size: .

CDR3: ASSIGQGGRQY
V: TRBV5-6
J: TRBJ2-7
size: .

CDR3: SADRGTPPYEQY
V: TRBV29-1
J: TRBJ2-7
size: .

CDR3: ASSLPAEIVLYGYT
V: TRBV7-9
J: TRBJ1-2
size: .

CDR3: ASSRGLYNEQF
V: TRBV11-1
J: TRBJ2-1
size: .

CDR3: ASSLASAGTYNEQF
V: TRBV5-6
J: TRBJ2-1
size: .

CDR3: AWRPYQGAPEAF
V: TRBV30
J: TRBJ1-1
size: .

CDR3: ASSSTGNTEAF
V: TRBV7-3
J: TRBJ1-1
size: .

CDR3: ASSLDSTYEQY
V: TRBV19
J: TRBJ2-7
size: few

CDR3: ASSEEDSFYQPQH
V: TRBV6-1
J: TRBJ1-5
size: .

CDR3: ASSTLAGADTQY
V: TRBV19
J: TRBJ2-3
size: .

CDR3: ASSLGDQRETQY
V: TRBV7-8
J: TRBJ2-5
size: .

CDR3: ASSVGGSGDNYEQY
V: TRBV9
J: TRBJ2-7
size: .

CDR3: ASSEYPEDRAGSPLH
V: TRBV2
J: TRBJ1-6
size: .

CDR3: ASSFGGSSGYT
V: TRBV13
J: TRBJ1-2
size: .

CDR3: AWAPTGGSGYT
V: TRBV30
J: TRBJ1-2
size: few

CDR3: SVDTRGALNNEQF
V: TRBV29-1
J: TRBJ2-1
size: .

CDR3: ASSVSTGGTGELF
V: TRBV9
J: TRBJ2-2
size: once

CDR3: ASSMGNMNTEAF
V: TRBV19
J: TRBJ1-1
size: .

CDR3: ASSPSAAGIYEQY
V: TRBV11-2
J: TRBJ2-7
size: .

CDR3: ASSSRTGGLADEQF
V: TRBV7-7
J: TRBJ2-1
size: .

CDR3: ASSSSAGRTQY
V: TRBV5-1
J: TRBJ2-5
size: .

CDR3: SVDTGQAYGYT
V: TRBV29-1
J: TRBJ1-2
size: .

CDR3: ASSQEWQGYTEAF
V: TRBV4-1
J: TRBJ1-1
size: hyperexpanded

CDR3: ASSWGTLEKLF
V: TRBV6-5
J: TRBJ1-4
size: .

CDR3: ASSSLAGSTDTQY
V: TRBV7-3
J: TRBJ2-3
size: .

CDR3: ASSQELSYGYT
V: TRBV4-3
J: TRBJ1-2
size: .

CDR3: ASSIDVTPGISSGNTIY
V: TRBV19
J: TRBJ1-3
size: .

CDR3: ASSISIGRNTEAF
V: TRBV19
J: TRBJ1-1
size: .

CDR3: ASSQVQETEAF
V: TRBV4-1
J: TRBJ1-1
size: .

CDR3: ASSIVYLDQPQH
V: TRBV19
J: TRBJ1-5
size: .

CDR3: ASSLVEGSDTQY
V: TRBV5-6
J: TRBJ2-3
size: .

CDR3: ASSEGQDYYGYT
V: TRBV2
J: TRBJ1-2
size: .

CDR3: ASSLAGPGGSGANVLT
V: TRBV5-1
J: TRBJ2-6
size: once

CDR3: ASRSETSGYTEAF
V: TRBV7-6
J: TRBJ1-1
size: .

CDR3: ASRPSGGIAYEQY
V: TRBV5-6
J: TRBJ2-7
size: .

CDR3: SVESRAQETQY
V: TRBV29-1
J: TRBJ2-5
size: .

CDR3: ASRGQGVLADTQY
V: TRBV27
J: TRBJ2-3
size: .

CDR3: ASSVGPGPYGQY
V: TRBV9
J: TRBJ2-7
size: .

CDR3: ASTVGSGDSPLH
V: TRBV6-5
J: TRBJ1-6
size: few

CDR3: ASRPDSTEAF
V: TRBV5-1
J: TRBJ1-1
size: .

CDR3: ASSILDSDEQF
V: TRBV19
J: TRBJ2-1
size: .

CDR3: ASSHRQGFYGYT
V: TRBV4-1
J: TRBJ1-2
size: once

CDR3: ASSAGNTEAF
V: TRBV9
J: TRBJ1-1
size: .

CDR3: ASSSGQLRLYTEAF
V: TRBV6-5
J: TRBJ1-1
size: .

CDR3: ASSFPGSGGGQGTDTQY
V: TRBV28
J: TRBJ2-3
size: .

CDR3: ASSLEGAGTEAF
V: TRBV5-6
J: TRBJ1-1
size: .

CDR3: ASTSGQSYNSPLH
V: TRBV27
J: TRBJ1-6
size: .

CDR3: ASSPGFYEQY
V: TRBV7-9
J: TRBJ2-7
size: .

CDR3: ASSDPGSYEQY
V: TRBV10-1
J: TRBJ2-7
size: few

CDR3: ASSYDPGGAYNEQF
V: TRBV6-5
J: TRBJ2-1
size: once

CDR3: ASSQAGNSYEQY
V: TRBV5-1
J: TRBJ2-7
size: .